Presented here are 9 T cell receptor beta chains from one specimen sequenced in a study of T cell responses to AZD1222 COVID-19 vaccine. TCRdb's copy holds only in-frame clones and misses some; the assay was immunoSEQ multiplex PCR. The repertoire holds about 150,000 clones, over 85% seen once, with under 6.5% in the top ten. Sequences were derived from peripheral blood, sampled on day 0 of AZD1222 vaccination. Source of these receptors: an adult in good health.

The chain combines TRBV28 with TRBJ2-3; D ambiguous. This CDR3 comprises 14 residues. Trimming took 2 bases from V and 4 from J, leaving 10 bases between them. The germline V gene has CDR1 MDHEN and CDR2 SYDVKM. The CDR3 DNA follows: TGTGCCAGCAGTTTAGGCGAGGACGCAGATACGCAGTATTTT. It encodes CASSLGEDADTQYF.

The V gene is TRBV5-4, the J gene TRBJ2-1; D perhaps matches TRBD2 (5 bases). V was pared by 4 bases and J by 0 bases, with 14 bases between. This CDR3 contains 16 residues. Germline CDR1 reads SGHNT; CDR2 reads YYREEE (reference sequence). The CDR3 DNA reads TGTGCCAGCAGCCCAGACTATGCCGTCTCCTACAATGAGCAGTTCTTC. It encodes CASSPDYAVSYNEQFF. Looking up the rest from reference TRBV5-4 and TRBJ2-1 gives the full variable domain: ETGVTQSPTHLIKTRGQQVTLRCSSQSGHNTVSWYQQALGQGPQFIFQYYREEENGRGNFPPRFSGLQFPNYSSELNVNALELDDSALYLCASSPDYAVSYNEQFFGPGTRLTVL.

The J gene is TRBJ2-7, the V gene TRBV29-1; D is possibly TRBD2 (6 bases). The CDR3 is made up of 13 amino acids. Deletions cut 4 bases from V and 0 bases from J, with 10 bases between. Per germline, CDR1 SQVTM and CDR2 ANQGSEA. CDR3 sequence reads: CSVASSASYEQYF. The CDR3 nucleotides read TGCAGCGTTGCGTCTAGCGCCTCCTACGAGCAGTACTTC.

The V and J genes are TRBV6-5 and TRBJ1-1; TRBD1 is a possible D gene (6 bases). V lost 2 bases to trimming and J lost 10 bases, with 17 bases between them. CDR3 length equals 14 residues. The germline CDR1 and CDR2 sequences are MNHEY and SVGAGI. CDR3 residues: CASSYGTGARRAFF. The CDR3 DNA reads as TGTGCCAGCAGTTACGGAACGGGGGCGCGGAGAGCTTTCTTT.

The gene calls are TRBV2 and TRBJ1-2; a possible D gene is TRBD1 (5 bases). This CDR3 has 12 amino acids. Germline CDR1 reads SNHLY; CDR2 reads FYNNEI. Trimming shortened V by 6 bases and J by 5 bases, and 10 bases separated the two germline ends. The CDR3: CASRGLRYGYTF. DNA for the CDR3: TGTGCCAGCAGGGGGCTGAGGTATGGCTACACCTTC.

The rearrangement uses TRBV19 and TRBJ1-2; D unclear. This CDR3 contains 12 residues. Germline assignment: CDR1 LNHDA and CDR2 SQIVND (reference sequence). V lost 4 bases and J lost 0, with 3 bases in between. The CDR3 here is CASSKTNYGYTF. CDR3 nucleotides: TGTGCCAGTAGTAAGACTAACTATGGCTACACCTTC.

This chain uses TRBV15 with TRBJ1-4; 8 nucleotides line up with TRBD1. The CDR3 is 15 residues long. Trimming removed 4 bases from V and 7 bases from J; junction bases left unmatched: 8. The V gene's germline CDR1 is LNHNV and CDR2 YYDKDF (reference sequence). The CDR3 bases are TGTGCCACCAGCAAAGACAGGGGCGCGGGTGAAAAACTGTTTTTT. Encoded protein: CATSKDRGAGEKLFF.

The chain couples TRBV18 to TRBJ1-1; a possible D gene is TRBD1 (5 bases). The V end lost 9 bases, the J end lost 2 bases, and 16 bases lay between the germline ends. Germline assignment: CDR1 KGHSH and CDR2 LQKENI. The CDR3 consists of 14 residues. CDR3 amino acids: CASHNKGDNTEAFF. Written as DNA, the CDR3 is TGTGCCAGTCACAACAAAGGGGATAACACTGAAGCTTTCTTT. Full variable domain (remainder filled in from reference TRBV18 and TRBJ1-1): NAGVMQNPRHLVRRRGQEARLRCSPMKGHSHVYWYRQLPEEGLKFMVYLQKENIIDESGMPKERFSAEFPKEGPSILRIQQVVRGDSAAYFCASHNKGDNTEAFFGQGTRLTVV.

The chain has TRBV11-1 and TRBJ2-1; tentatively, D is TRBD2 (5 bases). Trimming shortened V by 3 bases and J by 0 bases, and 12 bases separated the two germline ends. CDR1 and CDR2 (germline): SGHAT, FQDESV (reference sequence). The CDR3 runs 16 residues. In DNA form, the CDR3 reads TGTGCCAGCAGCTTTGGGGAGTCGAGCTCCTACAATGAGCAGTTCTTC. Its protein product is CASSFGESSSYNEQFF.